A selection of T cell receptor beta chains follows, all from one sample in a study of tumor-infiltrating lymphocytes in localized non-small cell lung cancer. Clones were sequenced by immunoSEQ multiplex PCR, and TCRdb holds only the in-frame ones, with some missing. The table has some 15,000 clones, roughly 72% seen once. Sequencing was performed on lung tumor tissue. The receptors shown here come from a human donor with non-small cell lung cancer. Both conserved end residues are part of each CDR3. The D gene is left open where the match is weak. Not every row has a clone size; where given, it reads once, few, many or a size class.

D: -; V: TRBV21-1; J: TRBJ2-2; size: -; CDR3: CASSKGASGNNTGELFF; DNA: TGTGCCAGCAGCAAAGGGGCTAGCGGGAACAACACCGGGGAGCTGTTTTTT
D: TRBD2; V: TRBV7-2; J: TRBJ2-3; size: -; CDR3: CASSLARSGGRGDTQYF; DNA: TGTGCCAGCAGCTTAGCAAGAAGCGGGGGCCGGGGGGATACGCAGTATTTT
D: -; V: TRBV7-2; J: TRBJ2-7; size: once; CDR3: CASSLGQVYEQYF; DNA: TGTGCCAGCAGCTTAGGTCAGGTCTACGAGCAGTACTTC
D: -; V: TRBV5-1; J: TRBJ1-3; size: -; CDR3: CASSLGGAQSGNTIYF; DNA: TGCGCCAGCAGCTTGGGAGGGGCTCAATCTGGAAACACCATATATTTT
D: -; V: TRBV7-9; J: TRBJ2-3; size: once; CDR3: CASSLGLGFTDTQYF; DNA: TGTGCCAGCAGCTTAGGGCTGGGATTCACAGATACGCAGTATTTT
D: TRBD2; V: TRBV2; J: TRBJ2-6; size: -; CDR3: CASSPRTSGTYYSGANVLTF; DNA: TGTGCCAGCAGTCCTAGGACTAGCGGGACCTACTACTCTGGGGCCAACGTCCTGACTTTC
D: -; V: TRBV5-1; J: TRBJ2-3; size: -; CDR3: CASSLRGSTDTQYF; DNA: TGCGCCAGCAGCTTACGGGGTTCCACAGATACGCAGTATTTT
D: -; V: TRBV28; J: TRBJ1-1; size: medium-sized; CDR3: CASSPPWRNEAFF; DNA: TGTGCCAGCAGCCCGCCGTGGAGGAATGAAGCTTTCTTT
D: TRBD1; V: TRBV2; J: TRBJ2-7; size: -; CDR3: CAILTAGGALLREQYF; DNA: TGTGCCATTCTAACAGCAGGGGGCGCTCTACTCCGGGAGCAGTACTTC
D: TRBD2; V: TRBV5-1; J: TRBJ2-5; size: -; CDR3: CASSLGTSVETQYF; DNA: TGCGCCAGCAGCTTGGGGACTAGCGTGGAGACCCAGTACTTC
D: -; V: TRBV13; J: TRBJ1-1; size: few; CDR3: CASSYTGMGSLNTEAFF; DNA: TGTGCCAGCAGCTACACAGGGATGGGGTCTTTGAACACTGAAGCTTTCTTT
D: -; V: TRBV9; J: TRBJ2-1; size: -; CDR3: CASSVAGVSYNEQFF; DNA: TGTGCCAGCAGCGTAGCGGGTGTCTCCTACAATGAGCAGTTCTTC
D: -; V: TRBV4-2; J: TRBJ2-5; size: -; CDR3: CASSQGPDPTETQYF; DNA: TGTGCCAGCAGCCAAGGCCCGGACCCTACGGAGACCCAGTACTTC
D: -; V: TRBV5-1; J: TRBJ2-1; size: -; CDR3: CASGAPGGGSYNEQFF; DNA: TGCGCCAGCGGCGCGCCGGGGGGCGGCTCCTACAATGAGCAGTTCTTC
D: -; V: TRBV15; J: TRBJ2-5; size: -; CDR3: CATSRLSQSPQETQYF; DNA: TGTGCCACCAGCAGACTTTCCCAGAGCCCCCAAGAGACCCAGTACTTC
D: -; V: TRBV30; J: TRBJ1-1; size: -; CDR3: CAWSRPNTEAFF; DNA: TGTGCCTGGAGTAGACCGAACACTGAAGCTTTCTTT
D: -; V: TRBV27; J: TRBJ2-5; size: -; CDR3: CASSQGGLKTQYF; DNA: TGTGCCAGCAGCCAAGGGGGTCTAAAGACCCAGTACTTC
D: -; V: TRBV5-1; J: TRBJ1-1; size: -; CDR3: CASRPTGNTEAFF; DNA: TGCGCCAGCAGACCTACGGGGAACACTGAAGCTTTCTTT
D: TRBD2; V: TRBV11-2; J: TRBJ2-1; size: -; CDR3: CASSLGLAGGREQFF; DNA: TGTGCCAGCAGCCTGGGACTAGCGGGAGGGCGTGAGCAGTTCTTC
D: TRBD1; V: TRBV7-3; J: TRBJ1-1; size: -; CDR3: CASSPQPTGLNTEAFF; DNA: TGTGCCAGCAGCCCCCAGCCGACAGGGCTGAACACTGAAGCTTTCTTT
D: -; V: TRBV28; J: TRBJ1-2; size: -; CDR3: CASSPTVNNYGYTF; DNA: TGTGCCAGCAGTCCGACAGTGAATAACTATGGCTACACCTTC
D: -; V: TRBV30; J: TRBJ1-1; size: -; CDR3: CAWSVPTLGLQWGGTEAFF; DNA: TGTGCCTGGAGTGTACCTACCTTGGGACTTCAGTGGGGGGGGACTGAAGCTTTCTTT
D: TRBD1; V: TRBV7-8; J: TRBJ2-2; size: -; CDR3: CATRMTGGRTGELFF; DNA: TGTGCCACGAGAATGACAGGGGGTCGTACCGGGGAGCTGTTTTTT
D: -; V: TRBV5-4; J: TRBJ2-5; size: -; CDR3: CASSLGRRDGETQYF; DNA: TGTGCCAGCAGCTTGGGACGGCGGGACGGTGAGACCCAGTACTTC
D: -; V: TRBV21-1; J: TRBJ2-3; size: -; CDR3: CASSEPQLLAGNSTDTQYF; DNA: TGTGCCAGCAGCGAACCCCAGCTCCTAGCGGGGAATAGCACAGATACGCAGTATTTT
D: -; V: TRBV7-9; J: TRBJ2-1; size: medium-sized; CDR3: CASSPSSVVLHEQFF; DNA: TGTGCCAGCAGCCCCTCTAGCGTCGTACTCCATGAGCAGTTCTTC
D: TRBD1; V: TRBV30; J: TRBJ1-4; size: -; CDR3: CAWSLGTEAVKLFF; DNA: TGTGCCTGGAGTCTTGGGACAGAAGCAGTAAAACTGTTTTTT
D: TRBD2; V: TRBV15; J: TRBJ2-7; size: -; CDR3: CATSRDNSGRKSYEQYF; DNA: TGTGCCACCAGCAGAGATAACAGCGGGAGAAAGTCCTACGAGCAGTACTTC
D: -; V: TRBV6-5; J: TRBJ1-4; size: -; CDR3: CASSSFWSPTNEKLFF; DNA: TGTGCCAGCAGTTCCTTTTGGAGCCCAACTAATGAAAAACTGTTTTTT